This is a list of T cell receptor beta chains from one sample in a study of blood T cells in healthy people across ages. Using its own MiXCR run on the 5' RACE reads, TCRdb lists one record per CDR3 protein. Found here are about 1.4 million distinct CDR3 sequences, roughly 64% of them singletons; the top ten hold 5% to 7%. The sample comprised blood. These receptors were obtained from a man younger than 30 in good health. Both conserved end residues are part of each CDR3. A D gene is named only where the DNA matches it firmly. Where a row states a size, it is once, few, many or the class of an expanded clone; other rows omit it.

clone size	D gene	J gene	V gene	CDR3 protein	CDR3 DNA
-	-	TRBJ1-2	TRBV7-2	CASSLDVRAGHHGYTF	TGTGCCAGCAGCTTAGATGTTAGGGCCGGGCATCATGGCTACACCTTC
once	-	TRBJ2-4	TRBV7-2	CASSHPGGQRNIQYF	TGTGCCAGCAGCCACCCGGGGGGACAGAGAAACATTCAGTACTTC
-	TRBD2	TRBJ2-1	TRBV3-1	CASSHPRLAGAQNEQFF	TGTGCCAGCAGTCATCCCAGACTAGCGGGGGCCCAAAATGAGCAGTTCTTC
-	TRBD1	TRBJ1-2	TRBV19	CASSSWTGGPSYGYTF	TGTGCCAGTAGTTCATGGACAGGGGGCCCTTCCTATGGCTACACCTTC
-	TRBD1	TRBJ2-7	TRBV4-1	CASSQGGQGEFLVYEQYF	TGCGCCAGCAGCCAGGGGGGACAGGGGGAATTTCTGGTCTACGAGCAGTACTTC
-	TRBD1	TRBJ2-7	TRBV2	CARGSRTGTSYEQYF	TGTGCCAGGGGTTCTCGGACAGGAACTTCCTACGAGCAGTACTTC
-	TRBD1	TRBJ2-5	TRBV7-6	CASSSTGTAKETQYF	TGTGCCAGCAGCTCAACCGGGACAGCCAAAGAGACCCAGTACTTC
-	-	TRBJ2-2	TRBV12-3/TRBV12-4	CASSLSRPISTGELFF	TGTGCCAGCAGTTTGTCCAGGCCAATCTCCACCGGGGAGCTGTTTTTT
-	TRBD1	TRBJ1-5	TRBV12-3/TRBV12-4	CASSLRVRGTGRGNNQPQHF	TGTGCCAGCAGTTTGAGGGTTCGAGGGACAGGGAGGGGGAACAATCAGCCCCAGCATTTT
-	-	TRBJ2-5	TRBV25-1	CASSEYKGEETQYF	TGTGCCAGCAGTGAATATAAGGGGGAAGAGACCCAGTACTTC
-	-	TRBJ2-2	TRBV12-5	CASGLIGTGELFF	TGTGCTAGTGGTTTGATAGGAACCGGGGAGCTGTTTTTT
-	TRBD1	TRBJ2-7	TRBV27	CASRGQGGPYEQYF	TGTGCCAGCAGGGGACAGGGTGGGCCCTACGAGCAGTACTTC
few	-	TRBJ2-7	TRBV6-2/TRBV6-3	CATKRGGFSYEQYF	TGTGCCACTAAACGAGGGGGTTTTTCCTACGAGCAGTACTTC
-	-	TRBJ2-7	TRBV7-9	CASSLVGGSRYEQYF	TGTGCCAGCAGCTTAGTAGGGGGGTCCCGCTACGAGCAGTACTTC
-	TRBD2	TRBJ2-7	TRBV6-2/TRBV6-3	CASTPRGLGSYEQYF	TGTGCCAGCACCCCACGGGGACTAGGGTCCTACGAGCAGTACTTC
-	-	TRBJ2-7	TRBV27	CASSLAGIGSEQYF	TGTGCCAGCAGTTTGGCAGGGATTGGATCCGAGCAGTACTTC
-	TRBD1	TRBJ1-1	TRBV7-2	CASSPRTGDNTEAFF	TGTGCCAGCAGCCCCCGGACAGGGGATAACACTGAAGCTTTCTTT
-	-	TRBJ2-1	TRBV10-1	CASSAVMVYNEQFF	TGCGCCAGCAGTGCTGTAATGGTTTACAATGAGCAGTTCTTC
few	TRBD1	TRBJ1-4	TRBV5-1	CASSLEGAATNEKLFF	TGCGCCAGCAGCTTGGAGGGGGCGGCCACTAATGAAAAACTGTTTTTT
-	-	TRBJ2-1	TRBV4-1	CASSQEMGHERFF	TGCGCCAGCAGCCAAGAAATGGGCCATGAGCGGTTCTTC
few	-	TRBJ1-1	TRBV12-3/TRBV12-4	CASSLESTEAFF	TGTGCCAGCAGCCTAGAGTCTACTGAAGCTTTCTTT
few	-	TRBJ2-7	TRBV29-1	CSVASTSFFSYEQYF	TGCAGCGTCGCTAGTACTAGCTTCTTCTCCTACGAGCAGTACTTC
-	-	TRBJ1-1	TRBV9	CASSGTGGENTEAFF	TGTGCCAGCAGCGGGACCGGAGGGGAGAACACTGAAGCTTTCTTT
-	-	TRBJ1-5	TRBV20-1	CSAETSSYSNQPQHF	TGCAGTGCAGAGACAAGTTCGTATAGCAATCAGCCCCAGCATTTT
-	TRBD1	TRBJ2-7	TRBV6-2/TRBV6-3	CASTHGQGSSYEQYF	TGTGCCAGCACCCACGGACAGGGGAGCTCCTACGAGCAGTACTTC
-	TRBD2	TRBJ2-1	TRBV6-2/TRBV6-3	CASSFATSGGSEQFF	TGTGCCAGCAGCTTCGCGACTAGCGGGGGAAGTGAGCAGTTCTTC
-	TRBD2	TRBJ2-7	TRBV12-3/TRBV12-4	CASSLDGGGRPHNEQYF	TGTGCCAGCAGTTTAGATGGGGGCGGGAGGCCCCACAATGAGCAGTACTTC
-	-	TRBJ1-4	TRBV29-1	CSVEGAGAANEKLFF	TGCAGCGTTGAAGGGGCAGGGGCAGCTAATGAAAAACTGTTTTTT
-	-	TRBJ2-1	TRBV6-2/TRBV6-3	CASSYSQGLKFF	TGTGCCAGCAGTTATTCCCAGGGCCTGAAGTTCTTC
-	TRBD2	TRBJ2-2	TRBV3-1	CASSQDAPAGGPGELFF	TGTGCCAGCAGCCAAGACGCTCCGGCGGGAGGGCCCGGGGAGCTGTTTTTT
-	-	TRBJ1-1	TRBV20-1	CSARDSSGWGTEAFF	TGCAGTGCTAGAGATTCGTCCGGGTGGGGCACTGAAGCTTTCTTT
-	TRBD1	TRBJ2-5	TRBV11-2	CASSLEPQGAETQYF	TGTGCCAGCAGCTTAGAACCACAGGGGGCAGAGACCCAGTACTTC
-	-	TRBJ2-7	TRBV3-1	CASSQGLAVSSYEQYF	TGTGCCAGCAGCCAAGGTTTAGCGGTGAGCTCCTACGAGCAGTACTTC
-	TRBD1	TRBJ2-4	TRBV2	CVSRDRGLNIQYF	TGTGTCAGCAGAGACAGGGGACTGAACATTCAGTACTTC
-	TRBD1	TRBJ2-7	TRBV29-1	CSVELTGINEQYF	TGCAGCGTCGAACTGACAGGGATAAACGAGCAGTACTTC
-	TRBD2	TRBJ2-7	TRBV29-1	CSAGGVPDEQYF	TGCAGCGCGGGAGGCGTCCCCGACGAGCAGTACTTC
-	TRBD1	TRBJ2-7	TRBV6-5	CASSYSRGTGGIEQYF	TGTGCCAGCAGTTACTCGAGGGGGACAGGGGGCATCGAGCAGTACTTC
-	TRBD2	TRBJ2-5	TRBV20-1	CSARGAGGPEETQYF	TGCAGTGCTAGAGGGGCGGGGGGGCCGGAAGAGACCCAGTACTTC
-	-	TRBJ2-7	TRBV12-3/TRBV12-4	CASSFQTGVSYNEQYF	TGTGCCAGCAGTTTTCAGACCGGCGTATCCTACAATGAGCAGTACTTC
-	TRBD1	TRBJ1-2	TRBV6-5	CASSLSGTVSWDYGYTF	TGTGCCAGCAGTTTATCCGGGACAGTAAGTTGGGACTACGGCTACACCTTC
few	-	TRBJ2-1	TRBV11-3	CASSLGPAGGEQFF	TGTGCCAGCAGCTTAGGTCCTGCGGGTGGTGAGCAGTTCTTC
-	TRBD2	TRBJ2-5	TRBV12-3/TRBV12-4	CASSDSGEETQYF	TGTGCCAGCAGCGATAGCGGGGAAGAGACCCAGTACTTC
-	-	TRBJ2-3	TRBV5-1	CASSHREKGTDTQYF	TGCGCCAGCAGCCACAGGGAAAAGGGCACAGATACGCAGTATTTT
-	TRBD1	TRBJ1-4	TRBV27	CAANPDRESEKLFF	TGTGCCGCAAATCCGGACAGGGAGAGTGAAAAACTGTTTTTT
-	TRBD1	TRBJ1-2	TRBV7-2	CASSPNTDRGIYTF	TGTGCCAGCAGCCCAAATACCGACAGGGGAATCTACACCTTC
-	-	TRBJ1-5	TRBV2	CASSDSGISNQPQHF	TGTGCCAGCAGTGACTCGGGGATTAGCAATCAGCCCCAGCATTTT
once	TRBD2	TRBJ2-1	TRBV7-8	CASSPRRLAGINEQFF	TGTGCCAGCAGCCCCCGCAGACTAGCGGGCATCAATGAGCAGTTCTTC
-	TRBD1	TRBJ2-1	TRBV7-6	CASSHTGTGDEQFF	TGTGCCAGCAGCCACACCGGGACAGGGGATGAGCAGTTCTTC
-	-	TRBJ2-7	TRBV20-1	CSASRLGDYEIQYF	TGCAGTGCTAGCCGACTTGGGGATTACGAGATCCAGTACTTC
-	TRBD2	TRBJ2-1	TRBV2	CALDPSGVGNEQFF	TGTGCCCTGGACCCTAGCGGGGTCGGGAATGAGCAGTTCTTC
-	-	TRBJ2-2	TRBV11-2	CASSPFLEGQNTGELFF	TGTGCCAGCAGCCCTTTCTTGGAGGGACAAAACACCGGGGAGCTGTTTTTT